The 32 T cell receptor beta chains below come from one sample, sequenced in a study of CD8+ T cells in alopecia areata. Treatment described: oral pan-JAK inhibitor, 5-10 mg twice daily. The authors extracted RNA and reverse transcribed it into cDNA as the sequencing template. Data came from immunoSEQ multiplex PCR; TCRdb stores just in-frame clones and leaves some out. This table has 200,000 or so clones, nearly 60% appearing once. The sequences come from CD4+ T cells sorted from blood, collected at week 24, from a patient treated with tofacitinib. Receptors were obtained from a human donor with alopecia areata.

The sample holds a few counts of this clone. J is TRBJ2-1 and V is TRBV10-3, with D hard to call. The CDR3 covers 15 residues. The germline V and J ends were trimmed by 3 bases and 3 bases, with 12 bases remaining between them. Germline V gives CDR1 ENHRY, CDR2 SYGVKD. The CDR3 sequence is CAISDVSKGYNEQFF. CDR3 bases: TGTGCCATCAGTGATGTCAGCAAAGGCTACAATGAGCAGTTCTTC.

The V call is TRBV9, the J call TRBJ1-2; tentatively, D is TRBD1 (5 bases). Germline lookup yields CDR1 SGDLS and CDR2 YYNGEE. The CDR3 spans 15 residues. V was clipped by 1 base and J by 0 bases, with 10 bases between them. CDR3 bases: TGTGCCAGCAGCGTATCGTCACAGGCTAACTATGGCTACACCTTC. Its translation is CASSVSSQANYGYTF.

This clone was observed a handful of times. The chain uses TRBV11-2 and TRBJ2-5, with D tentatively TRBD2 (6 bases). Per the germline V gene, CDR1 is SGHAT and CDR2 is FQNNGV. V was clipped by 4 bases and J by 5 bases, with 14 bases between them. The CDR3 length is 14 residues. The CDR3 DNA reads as TGTGCCAGCAGCTATGGGGGGTCCCGCGAGACCCAGTACTTC. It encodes CASSYGGSRETQYF.

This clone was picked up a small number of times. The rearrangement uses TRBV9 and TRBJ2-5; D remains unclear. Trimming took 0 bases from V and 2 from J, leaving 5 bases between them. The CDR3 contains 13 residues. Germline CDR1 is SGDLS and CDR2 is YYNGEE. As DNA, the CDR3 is TGTGCCAGCAGCGTAGAGCCTCAAGAGACCCAGTACTTC. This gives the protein CASSVEPQETQYF.

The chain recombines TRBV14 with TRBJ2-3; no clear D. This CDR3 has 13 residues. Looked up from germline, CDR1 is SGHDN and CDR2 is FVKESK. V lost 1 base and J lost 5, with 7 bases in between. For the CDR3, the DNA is TGTGCCAGCAGCCAAGGTGAAGAAGATACGCAGTATTTT. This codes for CASSQGEEDTQYF.

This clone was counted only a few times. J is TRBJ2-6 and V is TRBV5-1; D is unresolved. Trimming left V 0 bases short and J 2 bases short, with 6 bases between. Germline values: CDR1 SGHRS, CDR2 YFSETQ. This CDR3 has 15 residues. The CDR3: CASSLARAGANVLTF. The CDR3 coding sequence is TGCGCCAGCAGCTTGGCTAGGGCTGGGGCCAACGTCCTGACTTTC.

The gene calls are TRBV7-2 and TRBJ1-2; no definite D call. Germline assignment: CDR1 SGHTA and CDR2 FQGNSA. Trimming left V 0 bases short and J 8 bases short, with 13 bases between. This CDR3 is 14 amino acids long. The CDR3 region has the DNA TGTGCCAGCAGCTTAGCGTTCGGCGAGGGAGGCTACACCTTC. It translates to CASSLAFGEGGYTF.

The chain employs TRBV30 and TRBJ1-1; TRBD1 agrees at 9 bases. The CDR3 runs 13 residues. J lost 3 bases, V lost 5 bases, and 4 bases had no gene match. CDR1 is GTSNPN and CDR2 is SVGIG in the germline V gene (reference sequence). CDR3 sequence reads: CAWVGQGHTEAFF. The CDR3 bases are TGTGCCTGGGTAGGACAGGGGCACACTGAAGCTTTCTTT.

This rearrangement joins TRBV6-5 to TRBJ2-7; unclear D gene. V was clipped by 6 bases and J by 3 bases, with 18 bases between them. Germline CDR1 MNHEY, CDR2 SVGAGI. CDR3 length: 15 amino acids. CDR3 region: CASRRIQRANYEQYF. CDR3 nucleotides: TGTGCCAGCAGACGGATCCAACGGGCCAACTACGAGCAGTACTTC.

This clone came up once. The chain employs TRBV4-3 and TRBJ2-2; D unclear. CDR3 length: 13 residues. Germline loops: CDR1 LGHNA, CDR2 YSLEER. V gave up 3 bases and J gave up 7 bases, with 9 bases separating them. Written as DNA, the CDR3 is TGCGCCAGCAGCCATGCGTACGGCGGGGAGCTGTTTTTT. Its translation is CASSHAYGGELFF.

Here the CDR3 DNA reads TGCACCAGCAGCCAAGATCGGCAGAGGGGCGAGCAGTACTTC. As protein: CTSSQDRQRGEQYF. The chain has TRBV1 and TRBJ2-5. With the DNA end fitting TRBJ2-7 better, the J assignment may be wrong. TRBV1 has pseudogene status. CDR3 length: 14 residues.

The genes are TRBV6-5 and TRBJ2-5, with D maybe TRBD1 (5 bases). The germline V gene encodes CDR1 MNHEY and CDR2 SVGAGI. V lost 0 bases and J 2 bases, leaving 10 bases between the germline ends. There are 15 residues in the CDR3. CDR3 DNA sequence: TGTGCCAGCAGTTACTCAGGGGCAGTACAAGAGACCCAGTACTTC. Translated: CASSYSGAVQETQYF.

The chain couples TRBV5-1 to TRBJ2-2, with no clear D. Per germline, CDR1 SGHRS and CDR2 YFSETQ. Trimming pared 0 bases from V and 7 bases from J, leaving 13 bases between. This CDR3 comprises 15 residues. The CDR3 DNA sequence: TGCGCCAGCAGCTTGGACACCCTGGGCGGCGGGGAGCTGTTTTTT. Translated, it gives CASSLDTLGGGELFF.

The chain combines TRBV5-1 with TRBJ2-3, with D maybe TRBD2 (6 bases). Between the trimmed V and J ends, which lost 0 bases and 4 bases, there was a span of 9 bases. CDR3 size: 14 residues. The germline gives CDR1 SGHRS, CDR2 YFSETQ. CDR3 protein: CASSLAGGADTQYF. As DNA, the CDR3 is TGCGCCAGCAGCTTGGCGGGCGGGGCAGATACGCAGTATTTT.

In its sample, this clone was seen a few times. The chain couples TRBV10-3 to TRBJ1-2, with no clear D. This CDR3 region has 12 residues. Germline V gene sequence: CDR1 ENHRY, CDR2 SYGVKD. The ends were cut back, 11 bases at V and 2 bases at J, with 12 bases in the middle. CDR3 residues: CAAQPENYGYTF. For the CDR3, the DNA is TGTGCCGCACAACCGGAGAACTATGGCTACACCTTC.

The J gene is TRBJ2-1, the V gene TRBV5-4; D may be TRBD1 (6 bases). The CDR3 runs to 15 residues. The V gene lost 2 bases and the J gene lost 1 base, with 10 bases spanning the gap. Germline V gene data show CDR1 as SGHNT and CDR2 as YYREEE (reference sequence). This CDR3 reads CASSLDRTSYNEQFF. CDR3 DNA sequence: TGTGCCAGCAGCTTAGACAGGACGTCCTACAATGAGCAGTTCTTC.

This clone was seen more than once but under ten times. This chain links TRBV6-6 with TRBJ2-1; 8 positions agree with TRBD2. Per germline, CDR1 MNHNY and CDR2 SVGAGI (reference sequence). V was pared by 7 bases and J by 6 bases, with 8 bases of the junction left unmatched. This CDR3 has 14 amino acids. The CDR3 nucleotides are TGTGCCAGCAAAAGAGCGGGAGTTCTCAATGAGCAGTTCTTC. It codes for CASKRAGVLNEQFF.

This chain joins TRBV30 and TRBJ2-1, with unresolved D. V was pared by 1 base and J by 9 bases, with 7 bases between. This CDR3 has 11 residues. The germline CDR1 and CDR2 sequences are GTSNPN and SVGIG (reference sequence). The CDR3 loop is CAWSGYTEQFF. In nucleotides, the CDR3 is TGTGCCTGGAGTGGCTATACTGAGCAGTTCTTC.

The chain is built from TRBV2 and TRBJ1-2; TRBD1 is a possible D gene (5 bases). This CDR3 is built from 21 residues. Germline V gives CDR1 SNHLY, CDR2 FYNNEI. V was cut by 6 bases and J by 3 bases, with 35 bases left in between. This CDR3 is CASREISEAVISGILDYGYTF. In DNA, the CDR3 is TGTGCCAGCAGGGAGATTTCAGAGGCGGTAATTTCAGGGATTCTAGACTATGGCTACACCTTC.

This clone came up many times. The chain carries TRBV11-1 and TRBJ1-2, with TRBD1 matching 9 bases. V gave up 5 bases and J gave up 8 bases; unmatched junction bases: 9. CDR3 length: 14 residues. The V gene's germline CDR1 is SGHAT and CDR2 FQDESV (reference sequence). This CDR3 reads CASSQSRDREGYTF. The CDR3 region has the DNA TGTGCCAGCAGCCAGTCCCGGGACAGGGAAGGCTACACCTTC.

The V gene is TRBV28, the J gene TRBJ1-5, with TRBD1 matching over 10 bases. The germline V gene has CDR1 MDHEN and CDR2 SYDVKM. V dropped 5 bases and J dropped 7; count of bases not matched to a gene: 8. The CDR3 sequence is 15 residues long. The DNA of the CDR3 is TGTGCCAGCAGTCCCCCGACAGGGGGCGACCAGCCCCAGCATTTT. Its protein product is CASSPPTGGDQPQHF.

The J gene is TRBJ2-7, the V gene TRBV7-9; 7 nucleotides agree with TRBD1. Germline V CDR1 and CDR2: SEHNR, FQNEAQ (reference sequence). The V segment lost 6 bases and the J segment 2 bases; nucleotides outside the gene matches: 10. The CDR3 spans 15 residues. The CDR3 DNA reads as TGTGCCAGCAGTCAACAGGGGACCCCCACCTACGAGCAGTACTTC. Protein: CASSQQGTPTYEQYF.

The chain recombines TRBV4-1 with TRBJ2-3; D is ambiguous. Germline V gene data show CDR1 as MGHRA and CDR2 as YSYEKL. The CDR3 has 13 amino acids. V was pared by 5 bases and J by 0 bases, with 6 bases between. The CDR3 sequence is CASSGKSTDTQYF. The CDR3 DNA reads TGCGCCAGCAGCGGTAAGAGCACAGATACGCAGTATTTT.

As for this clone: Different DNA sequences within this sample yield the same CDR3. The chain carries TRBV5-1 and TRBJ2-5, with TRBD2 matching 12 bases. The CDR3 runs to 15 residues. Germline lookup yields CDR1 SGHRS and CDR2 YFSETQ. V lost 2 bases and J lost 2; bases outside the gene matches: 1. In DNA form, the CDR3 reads TGCGCCAGCAGCTTAGGGACTAGCGGGCAAGAGACCCAGTACTTC. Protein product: CASSLGTSGQETQYF.

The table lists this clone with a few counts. The CDR3 DNA reads as TGCGCCAGCAGCTTGTCAATACAGCCCAACACTGAAGCTTTCTTT. This translates into CASSLSIQPNTEAFF. V and J are TRBV5-1 and TRBJ1-1, with D unclear. Looked up from germline, CDR1 is SGHRS and CDR2 is YFSETQ. This CDR3 contains 15 residues. V lost 1 base to trimming and J lost 2 bases, with 12 bases between them.

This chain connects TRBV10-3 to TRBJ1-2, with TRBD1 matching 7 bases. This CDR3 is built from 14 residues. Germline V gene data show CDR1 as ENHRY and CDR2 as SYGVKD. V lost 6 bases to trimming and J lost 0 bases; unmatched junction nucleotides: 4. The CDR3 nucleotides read TGTGCCATCAGAGACAGGGTATCTAACTATGGCTACACCTTC. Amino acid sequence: CAIRDRVSNYGYTF.

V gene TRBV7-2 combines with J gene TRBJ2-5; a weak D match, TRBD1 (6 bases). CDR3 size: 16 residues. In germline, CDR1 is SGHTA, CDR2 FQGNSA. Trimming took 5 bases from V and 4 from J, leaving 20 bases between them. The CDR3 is CASSRMSGRGVETQYF. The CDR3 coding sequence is TGTGCCAGCAGCCGGATGAGTGGCAGGGGAGTAGAGACCCAGTACTTC.

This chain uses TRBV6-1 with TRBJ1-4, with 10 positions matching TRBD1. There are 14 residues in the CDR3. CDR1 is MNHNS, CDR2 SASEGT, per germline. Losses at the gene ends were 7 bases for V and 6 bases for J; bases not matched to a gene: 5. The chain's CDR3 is CASTPGQGHEKLFF. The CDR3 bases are TGTGCCAGCACACCGGGACAGGGGCATGAAAAACTGTTTTTT.

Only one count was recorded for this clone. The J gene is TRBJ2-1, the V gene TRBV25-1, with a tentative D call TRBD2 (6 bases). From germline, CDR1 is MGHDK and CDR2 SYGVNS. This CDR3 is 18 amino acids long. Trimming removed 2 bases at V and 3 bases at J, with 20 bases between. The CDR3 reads CASSEAGLNLLRYNEQFF. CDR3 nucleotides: TGTGCCAGCAGTGAAGCGGGGCTTAACCTCCTCCGCTACAATGAGCAGTTCTTC. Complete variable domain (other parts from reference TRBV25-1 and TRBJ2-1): EADIYQTPRYLVIGTGKKITLECSQTMGHDKMYWYQQDPGMELHLIHYSYGVNSTEKGDLSSESTVSRIRTEHFPLTLESARPSHTSQYLCASSEAGLNLLRYNEQFFGPGTRLTVL.

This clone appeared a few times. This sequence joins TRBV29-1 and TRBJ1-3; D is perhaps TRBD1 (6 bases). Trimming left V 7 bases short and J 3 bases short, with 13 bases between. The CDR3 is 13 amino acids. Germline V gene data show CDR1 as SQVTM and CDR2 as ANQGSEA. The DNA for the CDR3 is TGCAGCGCGCGGGGGGCAGTTGGAAACACCATATATTTT. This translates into CSARGAVGNTIYF.

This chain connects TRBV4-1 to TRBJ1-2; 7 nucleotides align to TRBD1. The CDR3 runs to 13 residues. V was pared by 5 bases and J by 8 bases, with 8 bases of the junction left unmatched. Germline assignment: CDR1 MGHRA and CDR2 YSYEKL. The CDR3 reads CASSSTGEVGYTF. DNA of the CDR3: TGCGCCAGCAGCTCAACAGGGGAGGTCGGCTACACCTTC.

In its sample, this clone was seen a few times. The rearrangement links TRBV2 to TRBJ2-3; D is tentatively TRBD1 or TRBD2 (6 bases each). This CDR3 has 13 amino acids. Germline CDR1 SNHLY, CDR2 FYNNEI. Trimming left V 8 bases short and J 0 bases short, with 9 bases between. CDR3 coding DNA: TGTGCCAGCGGGGGGCCGAGCACAGATACGCAGTATTTT. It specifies CASGGPSTDTQYF.